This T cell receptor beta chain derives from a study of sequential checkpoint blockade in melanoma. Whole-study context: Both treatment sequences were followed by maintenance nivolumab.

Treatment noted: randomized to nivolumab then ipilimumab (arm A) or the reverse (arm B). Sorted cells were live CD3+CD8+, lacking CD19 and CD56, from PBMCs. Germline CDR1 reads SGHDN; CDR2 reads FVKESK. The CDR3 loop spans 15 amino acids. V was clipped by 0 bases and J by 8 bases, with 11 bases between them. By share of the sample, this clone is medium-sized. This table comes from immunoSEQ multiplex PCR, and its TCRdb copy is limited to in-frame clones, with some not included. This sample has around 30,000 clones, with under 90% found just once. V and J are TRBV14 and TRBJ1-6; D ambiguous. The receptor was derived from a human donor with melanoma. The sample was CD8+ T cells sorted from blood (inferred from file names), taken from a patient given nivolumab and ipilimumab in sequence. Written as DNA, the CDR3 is TGTGCCAGCAGCCAAGATGGAGCGGGTTATTCACCCCTCCACTTT. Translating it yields CASSQDGAGYSPLHF.